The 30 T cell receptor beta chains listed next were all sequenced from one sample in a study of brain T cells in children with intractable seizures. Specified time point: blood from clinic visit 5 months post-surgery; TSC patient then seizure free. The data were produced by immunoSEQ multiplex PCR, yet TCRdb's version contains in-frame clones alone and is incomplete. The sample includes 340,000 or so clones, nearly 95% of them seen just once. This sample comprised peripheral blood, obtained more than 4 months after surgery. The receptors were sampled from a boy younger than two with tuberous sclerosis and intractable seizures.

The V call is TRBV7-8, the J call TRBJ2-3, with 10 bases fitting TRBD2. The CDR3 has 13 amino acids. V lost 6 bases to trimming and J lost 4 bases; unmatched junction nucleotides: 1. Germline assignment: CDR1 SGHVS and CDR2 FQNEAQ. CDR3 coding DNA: TGTGCCAGCAGGCTAGCGGGAGCAGATACGCAGTATTTT. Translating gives CASRLAGADTQYF.

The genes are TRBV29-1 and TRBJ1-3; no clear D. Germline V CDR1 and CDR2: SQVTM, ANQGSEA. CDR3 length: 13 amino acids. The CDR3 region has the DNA TGCAGTGATCGACACCCTCCGGGAAACACCATATATTTT. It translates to CSDRHPPGNTIYF.

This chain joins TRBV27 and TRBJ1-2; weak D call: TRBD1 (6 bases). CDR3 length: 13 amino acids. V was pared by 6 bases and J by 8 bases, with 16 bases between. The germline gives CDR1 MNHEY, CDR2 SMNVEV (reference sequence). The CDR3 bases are TGTGCCAGCAGGGGGGCAGGTGCAGGCGGCTACACCTTC. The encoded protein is CASRGAGAGGYTF.

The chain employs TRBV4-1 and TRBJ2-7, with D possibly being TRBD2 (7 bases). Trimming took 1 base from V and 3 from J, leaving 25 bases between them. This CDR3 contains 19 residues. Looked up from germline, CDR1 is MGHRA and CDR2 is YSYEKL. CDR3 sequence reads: CASSQASGTGYSGLYEQYF. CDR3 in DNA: TGCGCCAGCAGCCAAGCTAGCGGCACAGGGTATTCTGGGCTCTACGAGCAGTACTTC.

The CDR3 region has the DNA TGCGCCAGCAGTCAGTCCCGGGACCCAAGGGGGAACACTGAAGCTTTCTTT. This gives the protein CASSQSRDPRGNTEAFF. The chain carries TRBV23-1 and TRBJ1-1, with D possibly matching TRBD1 (5 bases). TRBV23-1 is an ORF for which the function is uncertain. The CDR3 consists of 17 residues. V was pared by 3 bases and J by 1 base, with 18 bases between.

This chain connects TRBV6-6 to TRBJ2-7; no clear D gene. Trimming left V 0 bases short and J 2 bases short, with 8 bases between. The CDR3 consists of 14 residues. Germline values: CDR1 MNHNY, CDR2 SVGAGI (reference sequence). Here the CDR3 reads CASSYSRQTYEQYF. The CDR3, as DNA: TGTGCCAGCAGTTACTCGAGGCAGACCTACGAGCAGTACTTC.

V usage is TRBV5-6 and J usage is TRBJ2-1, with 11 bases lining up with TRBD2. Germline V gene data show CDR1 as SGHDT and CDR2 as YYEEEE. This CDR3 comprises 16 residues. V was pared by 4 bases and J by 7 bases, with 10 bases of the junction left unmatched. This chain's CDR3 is CASSLLLAGVSNEQFF. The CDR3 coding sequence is TGTGCCAGCAGCCTACTACTAGCGGGAGTCTCTAATGAGCAGTTCTTC.

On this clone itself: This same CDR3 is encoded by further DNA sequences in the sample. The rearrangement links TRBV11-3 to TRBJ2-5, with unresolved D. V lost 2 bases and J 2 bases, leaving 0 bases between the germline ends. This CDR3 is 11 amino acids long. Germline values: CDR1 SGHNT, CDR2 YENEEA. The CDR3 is CASSLQETQYF. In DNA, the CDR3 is TGTGCCAGCAGCTTACAAGAGACCCAGTACTTC.

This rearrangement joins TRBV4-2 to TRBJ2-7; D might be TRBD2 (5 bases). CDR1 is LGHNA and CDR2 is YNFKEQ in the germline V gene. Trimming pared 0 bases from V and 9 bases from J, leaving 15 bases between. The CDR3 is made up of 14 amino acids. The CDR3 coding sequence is TGTGCCAGCAGCCAAGAAGCGGAGTCGCCTAGGCAGTACTTC. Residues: CASSQEAESPRQYF.

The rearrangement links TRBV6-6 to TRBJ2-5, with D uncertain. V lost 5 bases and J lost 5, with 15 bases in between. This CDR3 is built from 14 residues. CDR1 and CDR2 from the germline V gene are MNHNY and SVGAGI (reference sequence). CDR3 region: CASSPAGGRETQYF. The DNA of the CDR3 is TGTGCCAGCAGTCCTGCTGGTGGGCGGGAGACCCAGTACTTC.

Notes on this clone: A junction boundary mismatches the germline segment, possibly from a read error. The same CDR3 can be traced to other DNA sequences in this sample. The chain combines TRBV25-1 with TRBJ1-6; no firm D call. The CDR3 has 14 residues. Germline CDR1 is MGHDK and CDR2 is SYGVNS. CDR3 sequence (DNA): TGTGCCAGCAACGGGCCTCAAATAGGGTCACCTCTCCACTTT. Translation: CASNGPQIGSPLHF.

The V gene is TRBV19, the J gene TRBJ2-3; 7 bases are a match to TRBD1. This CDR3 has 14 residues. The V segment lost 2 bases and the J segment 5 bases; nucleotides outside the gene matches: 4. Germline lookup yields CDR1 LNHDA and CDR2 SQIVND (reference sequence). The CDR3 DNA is TGTGCCAGTAGTATAACAGGGGCGGAAGATACGCAGTATTTT. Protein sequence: CASSITGAEDTQYF.

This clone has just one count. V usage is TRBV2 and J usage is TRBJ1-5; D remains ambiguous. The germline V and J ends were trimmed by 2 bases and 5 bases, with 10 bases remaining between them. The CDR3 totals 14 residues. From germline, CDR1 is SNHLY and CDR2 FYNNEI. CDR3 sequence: CASSERSRDQPQHF. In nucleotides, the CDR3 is TGTGCCAGCAGTGAACGGTCGCGGGATCAGCCCCAGCATTTT.

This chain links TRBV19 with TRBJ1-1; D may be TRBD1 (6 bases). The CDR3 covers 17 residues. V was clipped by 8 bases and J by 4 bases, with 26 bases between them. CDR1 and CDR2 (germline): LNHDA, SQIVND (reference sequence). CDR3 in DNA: TGTGCCAGTGATTCAACAGGGAGAATCCGGTGGAGCACTGAAGCTTTCTTT. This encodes CASDSTGRIRWSTEAFF.

The CDR3 coding sequence is TGCGCCAGCAGCTCCCGGGACAGGGAAGAGACCCAGTACTTC. Amino acids: CASSSRDREETQYF. This sequence joins TRBV5-1 and TRBJ2-5; 9 nucleotides line up with TRBD1. The CDR3 extends over 14 amino acids. Germline CDR1 SGHRS, CDR2 YFSETQ. The junction had 3 bases not matched to a gene; V was cut back by 3 bases and J by 3 bases.

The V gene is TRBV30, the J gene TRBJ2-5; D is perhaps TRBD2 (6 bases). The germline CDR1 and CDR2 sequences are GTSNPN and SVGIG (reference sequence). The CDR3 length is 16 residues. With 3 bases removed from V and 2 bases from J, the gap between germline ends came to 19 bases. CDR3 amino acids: CAWRQWGSGSQETQYF. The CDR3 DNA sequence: TGTGCCTGGAGGCAATGGGGTAGCGGTAGTCAAGAGACCCAGTACTTC.

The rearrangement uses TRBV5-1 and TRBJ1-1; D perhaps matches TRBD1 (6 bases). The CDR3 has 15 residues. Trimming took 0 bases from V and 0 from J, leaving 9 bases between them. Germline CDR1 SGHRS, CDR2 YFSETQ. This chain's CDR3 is CASSLAGQLNTEAFF. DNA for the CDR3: TGCGCCAGCAGCTTGGCCGGACAGCTGAACACTGAAGCTTTCTTT.

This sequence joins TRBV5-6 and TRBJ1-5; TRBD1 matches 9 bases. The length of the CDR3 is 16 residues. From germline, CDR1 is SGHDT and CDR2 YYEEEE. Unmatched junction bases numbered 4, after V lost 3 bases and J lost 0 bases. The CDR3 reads CASSWTGDYSNQPQHF. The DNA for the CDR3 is TGTGCCAGCAGCTGGACAGGGGACTATAGCAATCAGCCCCAGCATTTT.

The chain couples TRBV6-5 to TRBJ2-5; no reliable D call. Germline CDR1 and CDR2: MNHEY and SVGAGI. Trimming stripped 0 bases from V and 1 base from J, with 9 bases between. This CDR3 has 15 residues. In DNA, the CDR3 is TGTGCCAGCAGTTACTCGACGGAGCTCCAAGAGACCCAGTACTTC. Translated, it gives CASSYSTELQETQYF.

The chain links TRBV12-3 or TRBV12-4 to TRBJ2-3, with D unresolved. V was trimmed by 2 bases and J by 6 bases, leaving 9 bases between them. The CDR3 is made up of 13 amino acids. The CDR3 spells CASSLKSGDTQYF. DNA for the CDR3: TGTGCCAGCAGTTTAAAATCTGGGGATACGCAGTATTTT.

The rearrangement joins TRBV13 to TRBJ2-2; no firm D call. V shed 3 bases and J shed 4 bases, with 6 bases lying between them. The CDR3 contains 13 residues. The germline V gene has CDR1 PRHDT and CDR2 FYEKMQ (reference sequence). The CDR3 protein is CASSLGFTGELFF. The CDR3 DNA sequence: TGTGCCAGCAGCTTGGGTTTCACCGGGGAGCTGTTTTTT.

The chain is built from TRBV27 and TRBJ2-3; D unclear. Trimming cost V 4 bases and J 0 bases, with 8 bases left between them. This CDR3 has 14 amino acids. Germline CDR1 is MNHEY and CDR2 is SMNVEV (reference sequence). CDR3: CASSCGHSTDTQYF. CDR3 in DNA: TGTGCCAGCAGTTGCGGTCACAGCACAGATACGCAGTATTTT.

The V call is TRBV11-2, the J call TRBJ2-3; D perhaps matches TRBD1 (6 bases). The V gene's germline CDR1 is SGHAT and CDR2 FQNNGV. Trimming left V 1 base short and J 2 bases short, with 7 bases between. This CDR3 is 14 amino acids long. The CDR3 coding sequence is TGTGCCAGCAGCTTAGGGACAGTCACAGATACGCAGTATTTT. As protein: CASSLGTVTDTQYF. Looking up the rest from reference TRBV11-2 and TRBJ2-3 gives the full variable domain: EAGVAQSPRYKIIEKRQSVAFWCNPISGHATLYWYQQILGQGPKLLIQFQNNGVVDDSQLPKDRFSAERLKGVDSTLKIQPAKLEDSAVYLCASSLGTVTDTQYFGPGTRLTVL.

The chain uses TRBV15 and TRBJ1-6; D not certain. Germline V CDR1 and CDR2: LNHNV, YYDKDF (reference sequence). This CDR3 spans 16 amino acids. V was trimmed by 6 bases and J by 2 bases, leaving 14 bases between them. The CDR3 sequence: CATSSTTDPYNSPLHF. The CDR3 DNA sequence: TGTGCCACCAGTTCCACGACGGACCCCTATAATTCACCCCTCCACTTT.

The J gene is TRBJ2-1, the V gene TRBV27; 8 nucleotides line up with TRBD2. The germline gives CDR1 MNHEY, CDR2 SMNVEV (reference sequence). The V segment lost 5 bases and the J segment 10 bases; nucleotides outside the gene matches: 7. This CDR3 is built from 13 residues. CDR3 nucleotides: TGTGCCAGCAGTCTGCGGGAGGCCGGCGAGCAGTTCTTC. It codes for CASSLREAGEQFF.

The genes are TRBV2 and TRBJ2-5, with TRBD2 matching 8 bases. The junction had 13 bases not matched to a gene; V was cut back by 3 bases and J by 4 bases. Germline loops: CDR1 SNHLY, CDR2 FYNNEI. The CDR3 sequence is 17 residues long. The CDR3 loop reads CASSDIRGGGRAETQYF. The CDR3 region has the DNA TGTGCCAGCAGTGATATCCGTGGCGGGGGGAGGGCAGAGACCCAGTACTTC.

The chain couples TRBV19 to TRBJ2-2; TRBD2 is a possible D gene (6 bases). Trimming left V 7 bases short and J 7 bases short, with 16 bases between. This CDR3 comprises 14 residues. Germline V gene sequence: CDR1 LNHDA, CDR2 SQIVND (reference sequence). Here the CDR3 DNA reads TGTGCCAGTACTGGTAGCGGATGGGGCGGGGAGCTGTTTTTT. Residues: CASTGSGWGGELFF.

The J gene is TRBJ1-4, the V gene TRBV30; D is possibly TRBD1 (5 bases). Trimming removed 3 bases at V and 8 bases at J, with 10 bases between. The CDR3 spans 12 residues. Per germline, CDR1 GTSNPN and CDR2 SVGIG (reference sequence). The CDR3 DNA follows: TGTGCCTGGAGCCAGGGCCGGGAAAAACTGTTTTTT. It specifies CAWSQGREKLFF.

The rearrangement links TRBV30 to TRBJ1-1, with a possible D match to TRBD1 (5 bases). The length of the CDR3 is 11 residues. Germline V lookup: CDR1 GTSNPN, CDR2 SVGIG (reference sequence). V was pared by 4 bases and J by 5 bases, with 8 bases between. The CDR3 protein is CAWTRGTEAFF. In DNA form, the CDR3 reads TGTGCCTGGACTCGGGGGACTGAAGCTTTCTTT.

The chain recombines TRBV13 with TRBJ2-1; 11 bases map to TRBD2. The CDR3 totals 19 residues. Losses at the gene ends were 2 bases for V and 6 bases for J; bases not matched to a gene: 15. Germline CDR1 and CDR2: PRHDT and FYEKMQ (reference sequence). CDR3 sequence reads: CASSLTFEDLAGGPNEQFF. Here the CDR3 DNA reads TGTGCCAGCAGCTTAACTTTCGAGGACTTAGCGGGGGGGCCCAATGAGCAGTTCTTC.